This entry concerns a single T cell receptor beta chain. Its antigen is not known. CDR3 length: 19 residues. V gave up 0 bases and J gave up 4 bases; unmatched junction bases: 10. Germline V gene sequence: CDR1 MNHEY, CDR2 SMNVEV (reference sequence). The source of the sample is a study of T cells in tuberculosis. The wider study: The T cells targeted glucose monomycolate, a mycobacterial lipid, via CD1B. A South African cohort included IGRA-negative adolescents, latently infected IGRA-positive adolescents and adults with active tuberculosis. PBMC were archived before or within 7 days of starting treatment.

As for time point: new active TB diagnosis, blood taken before or within 7 days of starting treatment. General observations from the study: GMM-specific TCRs were nearer to active tuberculosis alpha repertoires, suggesting expansion.

The method was immunoSEQ multiplex PCR; TCRdb's version includes in-frame clones alone and lacks a portion of them. Here the sample spans some 34,000 clones, nearly 90% being singletons. The genes are TRBV27 and TRBJ2-6; 9 nucleotides align to TRBD1. The receptor comes from an adult with tuberculosis. The sample was PBMCs, taken at tuberculosis diagnosis. CDR3 in DNA: TGTGCCAGCAGTTTATCGTTGGGACAGGGCGGTACCGGGGCCAACGTCCTGACTTTC. It is translated as CASSLSLGQGGTGANVLTF.